The T cell receptor (beta chain) under discussion was sequenced for a study of cytomegalovirus exposure and HLA in healthy donors. Vbeta (60) and Jbeta (13) primers were used in the PCR. The protocol was immunoSEQ multiplex PCR, while the TCRdb copy is restricted to in-frame clones and leaves out a portion. The sample lists some 200,000 clones, 9.5% occurring once. The V and J ends lost 7 bases and 4 bases, in that order; junction bases with no gene match: 8. This CDR3 is built from 15 residues. The germline gives CDR1 MNHNS, CDR2 SASEGT. Only a few counts were recorded for this clone. The sequence came from a woman aged 30 to 39 in good health and CMV-seropositive. V is TRBV6-1 and J is TRBJ2-2, with 8 bases matching TRBD1. Sequenced: PBMCs. CDR3 sequence reads: CASTVTGGRTGELFF. The CDR3, as DNA: TGTGCCAGCACGGTTACAGGGGGACGCACCGGGGAGCTGTTTTTT.